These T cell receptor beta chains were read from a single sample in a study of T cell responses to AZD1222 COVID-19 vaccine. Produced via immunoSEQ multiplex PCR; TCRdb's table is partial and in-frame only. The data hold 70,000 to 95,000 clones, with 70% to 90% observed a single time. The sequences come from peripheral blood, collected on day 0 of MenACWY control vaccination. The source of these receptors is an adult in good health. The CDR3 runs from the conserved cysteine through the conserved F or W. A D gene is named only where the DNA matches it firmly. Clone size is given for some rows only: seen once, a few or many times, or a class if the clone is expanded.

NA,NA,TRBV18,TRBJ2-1,CASSTSRSSYNEQFF,TGTGCCAGCTCGACAAGCCGAAGCTCCTACAATGAGCAGTTCTTC
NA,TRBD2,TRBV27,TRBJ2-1,CASSLTSGVYNEQFF,TGTGCCAGCAGTTTAACTAGCGGAGTCTACAATGAGCAGTTCTTC
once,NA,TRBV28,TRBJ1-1,CASSLAGADTEAFF,TGTGCCAGCAGTTTAGCGGGGGCGGACACTGAAGCTTTCTTT
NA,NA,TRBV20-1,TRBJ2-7,CSARVGYEQYF,TGCAGTGCTAGAGTCGGATACGAGCAGTACTTC
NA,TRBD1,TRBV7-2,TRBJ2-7,CASSSDRVSNEQYF,TGTGCCAGCAGCTCAGACAGGGTCAGCAACGAGCAGTACTTC
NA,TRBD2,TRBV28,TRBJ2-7,CASTLRASGIDEQYF,TGTGCCAGCACCCTCCGGGCTAGCGGGATCGACGAGCAGTACTTC
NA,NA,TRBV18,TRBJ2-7,CASSRTGDAYEQYF,TGTGCCAGCTCACGCACCGGGGACGCCTACGAGCAGTACTTC
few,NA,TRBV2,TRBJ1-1,CASIQVNTEAFF,TGTGCCAGTATCCAAGTGAACACTGAAGCTTTCTTT
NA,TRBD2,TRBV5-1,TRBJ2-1,CASSWGLAGLYNEQFF,TGCGCCAGCAGCTGGGGACTAGCGGGTCTGTACAATGAGCAGTTCTTC
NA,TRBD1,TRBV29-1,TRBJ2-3,CSVEAGTGVLTDTQYF,TGCAGCGTTGAAGCGGGGACAGGGGTTCTCACAGATACGCAGTATTTT
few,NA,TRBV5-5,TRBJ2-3,CASSLVGPSTDTQYF,TGTGCCAGCAGCTTGGTGGGTCCTAGCACAGATACGCAGTATTTT
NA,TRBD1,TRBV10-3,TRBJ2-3,CAIAPGQGADTQYF,TGTGCCATCGCCCCGGGACAGGGGGCAGATACGCAGTATTTT
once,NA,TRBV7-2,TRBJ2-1,CASSPDFSNYNEQFF,TGTGCCAGCAGCCCGGACTTCTCTAACTACAATGAGCAGTTCTTC
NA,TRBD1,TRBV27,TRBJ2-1,CASSSGTGGRSYNEQFF,TGTGCCAGCAGTTCCGGGACAGGGGGTCGCTCCTACAATGAGCAGTTCTTC
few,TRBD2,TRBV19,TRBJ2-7,CASSIQLAPSYEQYF,TGTGCCAGTAGTATACAACTAGCGCCCTCCTACGAGCAGTACTTC
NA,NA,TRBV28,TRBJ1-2,CASSLGILSPLYGYTF,TGTGCCAGCAGTTTAGGTATTTTATCACCCCTCTATGGCTACACCTTC
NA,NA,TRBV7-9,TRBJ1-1,CASQRMNTEAFF,TGTGCCAGCCAACGTATGAACACTGAAGCTTTCTTT